These 31 T cell receptor beta chains were sequenced from one sample in a study of monozygotic twins with inflammatory bowel disease. TCRdb re-called the 5' RACE reads and gives one entry per CDR3 protein, without DNA. The sample table includes some 440,000 distinct CDR3 sequences. Sample: blood. These TCRs come from a human donor with ulcerative colitis or Crohn's disease, or a healthy co-twin of an affected twin (not recorded which).

The V call is TRBV20-1, the J call TRBJ1-1. From germline, CDR1 is DFQATT and CDR2 SNEGSKA (reference sequence). The CDR3 contains 12 residues. CDR3 region: CSARVGNTEAFF.

The chain links TRBV12-3 or TRBV12-4 to TRBJ2-2; TCRdb's D call of TRBD2 is untestable without DNA. The CDR3 spans 18 residues. The CDR3 here is CASSPRLAGGPGTGELFF.

J is TRBJ1-5 and V is TRBV3-1. Germline V gives CDR1 LGHDT, CDR2 YNNKEL (reference sequence). This CDR3 has 16 residues. CDR3: CASSQTGRTGNQPQHF.

The chain uses TRBV4-1 and TRBJ1-4. Germline V gene lookup returns CDR1 MGHRA and CDR2 YSYEKL. The CDR3 is 15 residues long. The CDR3 sequence is CASSQGFGDYEKLFF.

The chain uses TRBV25-1 and TRBJ1-1; TCRdb indicates TRBD1, and absent DNA this call remains unverified. CDR3 size: 14 residues. Per the germline V gene, CDR1 is MGHDK and CDR2 is SYGVNS. The CDR3 sequence is CASSPGRENTEAFF.

CDR3 in amino acids: CAISEGTLAGIRETQYF. The rearrangement uses TRBV10-3 and TRBJ2-5; TCRdb's D gene call, TRBD2, goes unchecked for lack of DNA. Germline V gene sequence: CDR1 ENHRY, CDR2 SYGVKD. This CDR3 region has 17 residues.

This chain uses TRBV19 with TRBJ1-2. The CDR3 has 15 amino acids. CDR1 and CDR2 (germline): LNHDA, SQIVND (reference sequence). CDR3 region: CASSISRNSNYGYTF.

This chain uses TRBV11-1 with TRBJ2-5; TCRdb outputs TRBD1, but without DNA this stays unchecked. This CDR3 is built from 18 residues. Germline V gives CDR1 SGHAT, CDR2 FQDESV (reference sequence). CDR3: CASSLGLGQGREEETQYF.

This chain links TRBV29-1 with TRBJ2-3; the TRBD1 assignment by TCRdb is unverifiable without DNA. The germline CDR1 and CDR2 sequences are SQVTM and ANQGSEA. The CDR3 extends over 13 amino acids. CDR3 sequence reads: CSGRDTGTDTQYF.

The chain combines TRBV7-2 with TRBJ2-7; TCRdb selects TRBD2, and the lack of DNA leaves this call unchecked. Per the germline V gene, CDR1 is SGHTA and CDR2 is FQGNSA. This CDR3 is 15 amino acids long. This CDR3 reads CASSLDGLVTNEQYF.

V gene TRBV30 combines with J gene TRBJ1-2; no DNA is available, so the TRBD1 call from TCRdb remains unchecked. CDR1 and CDR2 (germline): GTSNPN, SVGIG (reference sequence). The CDR3 is 14 residues long. The chain's CDR3 is CAYTRGEANYGYTF.

The V call is TRBV20-1, the J call TRBJ2-2; TCRdb gives TRBD2 as the D gene, but with no DNA this cannot be confirmed. The CDR3 covers 16 residues. Germline V gene sequence: CDR1 DFQATT, CDR2 SNEGSKA (reference sequence). The CDR3 reads CSARAGTSGNTGELFF.

The V and J genes are TRBV7-2 and TRBJ2-3; TCRdb lists TRBD2, though no DNA is available to test this call. In germline, CDR1 is SGHTA, CDR2 FQGNSA. CDR3 length: 13 amino acids. The CDR3 sequence: CASTGTVPLTQYF.

V usage is TRBV12-3 or TRBV12-4 and J usage is TRBJ1-2; the TCRdb D gene call, TRBD1, has no DNA to confirm it. The CDR3 is 14 amino acids. The CDR3 here is CASSHGQGEYGYTF.

This chain links TRBV3-1 with TRBJ2-2; TCRdb calls TRBD1, which cannot be checked without DNA. CDR1 and CDR2 from the germline V gene are LGHDT and YNNKEL (reference sequence). The CDR3 consists of 15 residues. The CDR3 here is CASSHGGANTGELFF.

The V and J genes are TRBV5-5 and TRBJ2-1; TCRdb returns TRBD1, unconfirmable since there is no DNA. The CDR3 extends over 14 amino acids. Germline-derived CDR1 and CDR2 are SGHKS and YYEKEE (reference sequence). The CDR3 region is CASSLAGGSSEQFF.

The gene calls are TRBV5-1 and TRBJ2-1; as DNA is missing, the TRBD2 call by TCRdb cannot be tested. Germline loops: CDR1 SGHRS, CDR2 YFSETQ. There are 15 residues in the CDR3. The CDR3 loop reads CASSLASGYYNEQFF.

V usage is TRBV5-1 and J usage is TRBJ2-1. CDR1 SGHRS and CDR2 YFSETQ come from the germline V gene. The CDR3 contains 15 residues. CDR3 residues: CASSSSWISGNEQFF.

The chain has TRBV6-1 and TRBJ2-2; the TCRdb D gene call, TRBD2, has no DNA to confirm it. This CDR3 contains 15 residues. Germline V lookup: CDR1 MNHNS, CDR2 SASEGT. This CDR3 reads CASTSGKTNTGELFF.

This rearrangement joins TRBV12-3 or TRBV12-4 to TRBJ1-1; absent DNA, TCRdb's TRBD1 call cannot be checked. The CDR3 loop spans 14 amino acids. The CDR3: CASTLRGGGTEAFF.

The chain has TRBV27 and TRBJ2-3; no DNA is available, so the TRBD2 call from TCRdb remains unchecked. This CDR3 spans 14 amino acids. Germline V gene lookup returns CDR1 MNHEY and CDR2 SMNVEV (reference sequence). The CDR3 loop is CASRLAGGPDTQYF.

The J gene is TRBJ2-5, the V gene TRBV3-1; TCRdb names TRBD1, which stays unverified in the absence of DNA. This CDR3 has 15 residues. The germline V gene has CDR1 LGHDT and CDR2 YNNKEL (reference sequence). This chain's CDR3 is CASSQEGVGEETQYF.

This rearrangement joins TRBV29-1 to TRBJ2-2. The CDR3 sequence is 11 residues long. Germline CDR1 is SQVTM and CDR2 is ANQGSEA. This chain's CDR3 is CSVESFGELFF.

The V and J genes are TRBV5-7 and TRBJ2-7; the TRBD2 assignment by TCRdb is unverifiable without DNA. TRBV5-7 counts as an open reading frame of uncertain function. The CDR3 spans 16 residues. CDR3 sequence reads: CASSLDTGLGPYEQYF.

CDR3 region: CASSPNGQGTYNEQFF. The rearrangement links TRBV7-2 to TRBJ2-1; no DNA is available, so the TRBD1 call from TCRdb remains unchecked. The CDR3 runs 16 residues. Germline CDR1 SGHTA, CDR2 FQGNSA.

The rearrangement joins TRBV20-1 to TRBJ2-5; TCRdb outputs TRBD1, but without DNA this stays unchecked. This CDR3 is 14 amino acids long. Germline V gene sequence: CDR1 DFQATT, CDR2 SNEGSKA (reference sequence). The chain's CDR3 is CSARARGRDQTQYF.

The chain couples TRBV12-3 or TRBV12-4 to TRBJ2-5; TCRdb names TRBD2, which stays unverified in the absence of DNA. CDR3 length equals 15 residues. This CDR3 reads CASSLGGGLQETQYF.

The rearrangement joins TRBV24-1 to TRBJ2-3; checking the TCRdb D call of TRBD1 is not possible without DNA. Germline assignment: CDR1 KGHDR and CDR2 SFDVKD. The CDR3 covers 14 residues. The CDR3 sequence: CATSAGTSTDTQYF.

The chain uses TRBV5-4 and TRBJ1-4. Germline CDR1 SGHNT, CDR2 YYREEE (reference sequence). There are 16 residues in the CDR3. Here the CDR3 reads CASSWGRNATNEKLFF.

The chain carries TRBV20-1 and TRBJ2-5. This CDR3 is built from 12 residues. Germline V gene data show CDR1 as DFQATT and CDR2 as SNEGSKA (reference sequence). CDR3 protein: CSASENQETQYF.

This chain joins TRBV18 and TRBJ2-1; TCRdb calls TRBD2, which cannot be checked without DNA. This CDR3 comprises 14 residues. In germline, CDR1 is KGHSH, CDR2 LQKENI. The CDR3: CASSPLAGEGEQFF.